A single sample is the source of the 5 T cell receptor beta chains below, sequenced in a study of blood T cell repertoires in COVID-19. The method was immunoSEQ multiplex PCR; TCRdb's version includes in-frame clones alone and lacks a portion of them. The sample carries more than 140,000 clones, about 86% recorded once. Sequenced material: peripheral blood. These receptor sequences come from a woman aged 55-75 years with acute or convalescent COVID-19.

This rearrangement joins TRBV9 to TRBJ2-1, with D hard to call. This CDR3 comprises 13 residues. From germline, CDR1 is SGDLS and CDR2 YYNGEE. The ends were cut back, 3 bases at V and 6 bases at J, with 10 bases in the middle. As DNA, the CDR3 is TGTGCCAGCAGCGGGCCTCCCGTCAATGAGCAGTTCTTC. Its translation is CASSGPPVNEQFF.

The chain joins TRBV7-9 to TRBJ2-1; D is possibly TRBD2 (5 bases). CDR3 length equals 15 residues. Germline V gene lookup returns CDR1 SEHNR and CDR2 FQNEAQ (reference sequence). V was shortened by 2 bases and J by 3 bases, with 11 bases between the two germline ends. The CDR3 bases are TGTGCCAGCAGCTTATCCTCGGGGTTCTACAATGAGCAGTTCTTC. Its protein product is CASSLSSGFYNEQFF.

This chain joins TRBV30 and TRBJ1-6; D not certain. This CDR3 contains 11 residues. V was trimmed by 2 bases and J by 11 bases, leaving 7 bases between them. Germline V gives CDR1 GTSNPN, CDR2 SVGIG (reference sequence). This CDR3 is CAWSRRPPLHF. CDR3 bases: TGTGCCTGGAGTAGGAGGCCACCCCTCCACTTT.

This chain joins TRBV28 and TRBJ1-5, with a possible D match to TRBD1 (5 bases). Between the trimmed V and J ends, which lost 8 bases and 9 bases, there was a span of 14 bases. The CDR3 has 12 amino acids. CDR1 is MDHEN and CDR2 is SYDVKM in the germline V gene. The CDR3 sequence: CASAGRIGPQHF. In DNA form, the CDR3 reads TGTGCCAGCGCGGGACGGATAGGGCCCCAGCATTTT.

This rearrangement joins TRBV7-9 to TRBJ2-7, with a possible D match to TRBD2 (6 bases). Germline V lookup: CDR1 SEHNR, CDR2 FQNEAQ (reference sequence). V gave up 3 bases and J gave up 2 bases, with 11 bases separating them. The CDR3 spans 14 residues. In nucleotides, the CDR3 is TGTGCCAGCAGCTTTACGGGAGTCCCCTACGAGCAGTACTTC. Its translation is CASSFTGVPYEQYF.